The sequence of this T cell receptor beta chain was determined in a study of identical twins. This CDR3 is 12 amino acids long. CDR1 SQVTM and CDR2 ANQGSEA come from the germline V gene. V gave up 2 bases and J gave up 4 bases, with 8 bases separating them. No donor was unhealthy or non-Caucasian. Study-level results: Memory repertoires lacked the insertion deficit that abundant cord blood beta clonotypes showed.

Comments on this clonotype: Its antigen is unidentified.

One entry per CDR3 protein results from TCRdb running MiXCR on the 5' RACE reads. This sample has about 690,000 distinct CDR3 sequences, with 5.5% to 6.5% found just once. The chain links TRBV29-1 to TRBJ2-5; D remains unclear. The receptor's source is a man aged 18 to 30 in good health. The sequenced sample was naive T cells sorted from blood. CDR3 DNA: TGCAGCGTTGAACGTTCAATAGAGACCCAGTACTTC. Translated, it gives CSVERSIETQYF.